Listed below are T cell receptor beta chains from one sample, sequenced in a study of shared clonotypes between healthy human individuals. Profiled with immunoSEQ multiplex PCR; TCRdb holds only in-frame clones, not every one. The table lists about 600,000 clones, over 95% of them singletons. The sequenced sample was naive CD8+ T cells sorted from blood. The source of these receptors is a woman aged 25 to 45 in good health. Each CDR3 is given with its conserved first and last residue. Fields, in order: CDR3 protein, CDR3 DNA, D gene, clone size, V gene, J gene. D genes are given only for firm matches. Rows may omit the clone size; those that give it use once, few, many or a size class.

CDR3aa: CASSSGTQPEQFF
CDR3nt: TGTGCCAGCAGTAGCGGGACTCAACCTGAGCAGTTCTTC
d_gene: TRBD2
abundance: .
v_gene: TRBV2
j_gene: TRBJ2-1

CDR3aa: CASAQGLGSYEQYF
CDR3nt: TGTGCCAGCGCCCAGGGCCTAGGGAGCTACGAGCAGTACTTC
d_gene: .
abundance: .
v_gene: TRBV6-1
j_gene: TRBJ2-7

CDR3aa: CASSLVSAGELFF
CDR3nt: TGTGCCAGCAGCTTGGTTAGCGCCGGGGAGCTGTTTTTT
d_gene: .
abundance: .
v_gene: TRBV5-5
j_gene: TRBJ2-2

CDR3aa: CASSYRGSYEQYF
CDR3nt: TGTGCCAGCAGTTACAGGGGATCCTACGAGCAGTACTTC
d_gene: TRBD1
abundance: .
v_gene: TRBV27
j_gene: TRBJ2-7

CDR3aa: CASSLRLAGWSSYNEQFF
CDR3nt: TGTGCCAGCAGCTTACGACTAGCGGGTTGGAGCTCCTACAATGAGCAGTTCTTC
d_gene: TRBD2
abundance: .
v_gene: TRBV13
j_gene: TRBJ2-1

CDR3aa: CASSHDRGGNTEAFF
CDR3nt: TGTGCCAGCAGCCATGACAGGGGGGGAAACACTGAAGCTTTCTTT
d_gene: TRBD1
abundance: .
v_gene: TRBV14
j_gene: TRBJ1-1

CDR3aa: CASSSQLAYNEQFF
CDR3nt: TGTGCCAGTAGTTCCCAGCTAGCCTACAATGAGCAGTTCTTC
d_gene: .
abundance: once
v_gene: TRBV19
j_gene: TRBJ2-1

CDR3aa: CASSGSGRASYEQYF
CDR3nt: TGTGCCAGCAGCGGTAGCGGGAGGGCCTCCTACGAGCAGTACTTC
d_gene: TRBD2
abundance: .
v_gene: TRBV9
j_gene: TRBJ2-7

CDR3aa: CASLSTVPNEKLFF
CDR3nt: TGTGCCAGTCTTTCGACCGTACCTAATGAAAAACTGTTTTTT
d_gene: .
abundance: few
v_gene: TRBV6-6
j_gene: TRBJ1-4

CDR3aa: CASSRDRDNEQFF
CDR3nt: TGTGCCAGCAGTCGGGACAGGGACAATGAGCAGTTCTTC
d_gene: TRBD1
abundance: .
v_gene: TRBV28
j_gene: TRBJ2-1

CDR3aa: CASSLAGIDEQYF
CDR3nt: TGTGCCAGCAGCTTAGCAGGGATAGACGAGCAGTACTTC
d_gene: .
abundance: .
v_gene: TRBV11-2
j_gene: TRBJ2-7

CDR3aa: CASSAGQYTGELFF
CDR3nt: TGTGCCAGCAGTGCTGGACAATACACCGGGGAGCTGTTTTTT
d_gene: .
abundance: .
v_gene: TRBV27
j_gene: TRBJ2-2

CDR3aa: CAIGQGYEQYF
CDR3nt: TGTGCCATTGGACAGGGATACGAGCAGTACTTC
d_gene: TRBD1
abundance: .
v_gene: TRBV27
j_gene: TRBJ2-7

CDR3aa: CASSPRGSLYEQYF
CDR3nt: TGCGCCAGCAGCCCTCGGGGGAGCCTCTACGAGCAGTACTTC
d_gene: .
abundance: .
v_gene: TRBV4-1
j_gene: TRBJ2-7

CDR3aa: CASSSLAGGEDTQYF
CDR3nt: TGTGCCAGCAGCTCTCTAGCGGGAGGGGAAGATACGCAGTATTTT
d_gene: TRBD2
abundance: .
v_gene: TRBV5-4
j_gene: TRBJ2-3

CDR3aa: CASSAAGPTDTQYF
CDR3nt: TGTGCCAGCAGCGCAGCGGGACCCACAGATACGCAGTATTTT
d_gene: TRBD2
abundance: .
v_gene: TRBV9
j_gene: TRBJ2-3